These T cell receptor beta chains were read from a single sample in a study of CD8 T cells in ankylosing spondylitis. TCRdb ran MiXCR on the 5' RACE reads and lists one entry per CDR3 protein. The table includes under 250,000 distinct CDR3 sequences, around a quarter detected once. Sequences were obtained from blood, either unsorted or a sorted T cell fraction (not recorded which). These receptors all come from a male donor with ankylosing spondylitis or in good health (not recorded which). CDR3s include the opening cysteine and the closing phenylalanine or tryptophan. Fields, in order: V gene, J gene, clone size, D gene, CDR3 protein, CDR3 DNA. The D gene is left open where the match is weak. Only part of the rows carry a size: once, few, many, or a class if the clone is expanded.

TRBV30,TRBJ2-4,NA,TRBD2,CAWSTRGGNIQYF,TGTGCCTGGTCAACGCGGGGGGGAAACATTCAGTACTTC
TRBV10-3,TRBJ1-5,many,NA,CATRTTGDSQPQHF,TGTGCCACCCGAACGACCGGCGATTCTCAGCCCCAGCATTTT
TRBV27,TRBJ2-7,once,TRBD2,CASSLELAGGGEQYF,TGTGCCAGCAGTTTGGAGCTAGCGGGAGGGGGGGAGCAGTACTTC
TRBV20-1,TRBJ2-1,many,TRBD2,CSPRPGLAENEQFF,TGCAGTCCCCGACCGGGACTAGCGGAAAATGAGCAGTTCTTC
TRBV6-1,TRBJ2-5,NA,NA,CASMSGIGYQETQYF,TGTGCCAGCATGTCAGGGATTGGGTACCAAGAGACCCAGTACTTC
TRBV4-2,TRBJ2-3,many,NA,CASSQDSQDTQYF,TGTGCCAGCAGCCAAGATAGCCAGGATACGCAGTATTTT
TRBV5-1,TRBJ2-7,many,TRBD1,CASGQGMNYEQYF,TGCGCCAGCGGACAGGGGATGAACTACGAGCAGTACTTC
TRBV14,TRBJ2-5,NA,NA,CASSRIGAGETQYF,TGTGCCAGCAGCCGGATCGGGGCTGGGGAGACCCAGTACTTC
TRBV20-1,TRBJ2-1,NA,NA,CSASDSPKEQFF,TGCAGTGCTAGTGACTCCCCTAAGGAGCAGTTCTTC
TRBV15,TRBJ2-3,many,TRBD2,CATEISGTDTQYF,TGTGCCACCGAAATTAGCGGGACAGATACGCAGTATTTT
TRBV18,TRBJ2-7,few,TRBD2,CASSGTRLAASYEQYF,TGTGCCAGCTCCGGAACCCGGCTAGCGGCCTCCTACGAGCAGTACTTC
TRBV5-1,TRBJ1-4,NA,NA,CASSRMGQINEKLFF,TGCGCCAGCAGCCGCATGGGACAAATTAATGAAAAACTGTTTTTT
TRBV6-6,TRBJ1-1,many,NA,CASSYNGDTEAFF,TGTGCCAGCAGTTACAACGGAGACACTGAAGCTTTCTTT
TRBV5-1,TRBJ2-1,many,NA,CASSPSPGTSNEQFF,TGCGCCAGCAGCCCGTCCCCTGGGACGAGTAATGAGCAGTTCTTC
TRBV20-1,TRBJ1-4,many,NA,CSASQPLGATNEKLFF,TGCAGTGCTAGCCAGCCTCTAGGGGCAACTAATGAAAAACTGTTTTTT
TRBV20-1,TRBJ2-7,many,TRBD1,CSARAQGQGPEQYF,TGCAGTGCTAGGGCCCAAGGACAGGGACCCGAGCAGTACTTC
TRBV12-3/TRBV12-4,TRBJ2-7,NA,TRBD2,CASSLGPPTSRHEQYF,TGTGCCAGCAGTTTAGGCCCCCCGACTAGCCGGCACGAGCAGTACTTC
TRBV20-1,TRBJ2-3,many,TRBD2,CSARDQREVPLDTDTQYF,TGCAGTGCTAGAGATCAGCGGGAGGTCCCCTTAGACACAGATACGCAGTATTTT
TRBV2,TRBJ1-2,many,NA,CASSETGNYGYTF,TGTGCCAGCAGTGAAACAGGAAACTATGGCTACACCTTC
TRBV20-1,TRBJ2-1,NA,NA,CSARAEVQQFF,TGCAGTGCTAGGGCGGAGGTACAGCAGTTCTTC
TRBV5-1,TRBJ1-2,many,NA,CASRGANYGYTF,TGCGCCAGCAGGGGGGCCAACTATGGCTACACCTTC
TRBV9,TRBJ2-2,many,TRBD1,CASSVDVWGTGGGTGELFF,TGTGCCAGCAGCGTAGACGTTTGGGGGACAGGGGGGGGCACCGGGGAGCTGTTTTTT
TRBV5-1,TRBJ1-1,many,TRBD1,CASSWGQLNTEAFF,TGCGCCAGCAGCTGGGGACAGCTGAACACTGAAGCTTTCTTT
TRBV20-1,TRBJ2-7,few,TRBD2,CSARVLAGSHEQYF,TGCAGTGCTAGAGTTCTAGCGGGATCCCACGAGCAGTACTTC
TRBV20-1,TRBJ2-2,many,TRBD2,CSARAGLAGHTGELFF,TGCAGTGCTAGAGCCGGACTAGCGGGTCACACCGGGGAGCTGTTTTTT
TRBV6-5,TRBJ1-5,NA,NA,CASSYSGGSNQPQHF,TGTGCCAGCAGTTATTCAGGAGGGAGCAATCAGCCCCAGCATTTT
TRBV20-1,TRBJ2-4,few,NA,CSACLGGGAKNIQYF,TGCAGTGCTTGCTTGGGAGGGGGGGCCAAAAACATTCAGTACTTC
TRBV4-1,TRBJ1-3,few,NA,CASSPPGQISGNTIYF,TGCGCCAGCAGCCCGCCAGGACAGATCTCTGGAAACACCATATATTTT
TRBV21-1,TRBJ2-7,many,NA,CASSSRNRGRNYEQYF,TGTGCCAGCAGCTCCCGAAACAGGGGGAGAAACTACGAGCAGTACTTC
TRBV20-1,TRBJ2-7,few,NA,CSATSGGLGYEQYF,TGCAGCGCTACGTCCGGGGGGCTCGGTTACGAGCAGTACTTC
TRBV24-1,TRBJ1-1,many,NA,CATSDFLGEAFF,TGTGCCACCAGTGATTTTTTGGGTGAAGCTTTCTTT
TRBV5-5,TRBJ1-5,NA,NA,CPSSPVRSIHQPQHF,TGTCCCAGCAGCCCCGTTCGGTCTATCCATCAGCCCCAGCATTTT
TRBV20-1,TRBJ2-5,many,TRBD2,CSAVSGRVQETQYF,TGCAGTGCTGTTTCCGGGAGGGTACAAGAGACCCAGTACTTC
TRBV29-1,TRBJ2-1,many,NA,CSALLGDEQFF,TGCAGCGCCCTACTCGGCGATGAGCAGTTCTTC
TRBV29-1,TRBJ1-5,few,TRBD1,CSVLTGSGNQPQHF,TGCAGCGTCCTGACAGGGTCGGGCAATCAGCCCCAGCATTTT
TRBV20-1,TRBJ2-5,many,NA,CSATTRGGTGETQYF,TGCAGTGCTACGACGCGGGGCGGTACGGGGGAGACCCAGTACTTC
TRBV7-9,TRBJ2-1,many,NA,CASSLAVGSEQFF,TGTGCCAGCAGCTTAGCGGTGGGCAGTGAGCAGTTCTTC
TRBV4-1,TRBJ1-2,NA,NA,CASSQAPGPTYGYTF,TGCGCCAGCAGCCAGGCGCCGGGACCGACCTACGGCTACACCTTC
TRBV7-2,TRBJ2-5,many,NA,CASSSGGSGETQYF,TGTGCCAGCAGCTCAGGGGGGTCCGGGGAGACCCAGTACTTC
TRBV4-1,TRBJ2-3,NA,NA,CASSQGSQRTDTQYF,TGCGCCAGCAGCCAAGGATCGCAGCGCACAGATACGCAGTATTTT
TRBV6-5,TRBJ2-7,many,NA,CASSYSPGRSLYEQYF,TGTGCCAGCAGTTACTCCCCGGGGAGGTCCCTCTACGAGCAGTACTTC
TRBV5-6,TRBJ2-2,NA,NA,CASSLAMNWAGELFF,TGTGCCAGCAGCTTGGCCATGAATTGGGCCGGGGAGCTGTTTTTT
TRBV18,TRBJ2-5,many,NA,CASSPGLLETQYF,TGTGCCAGCTCCCCGGGACTTCTAGAGACCCAGTACTTC
TRBV4-2,TRBJ2-7,NA,TRBD1,CASSHFRDRAYEQYF,TGTGCCAGCAGCCACTTCCGGGACAGGGCGTACGAGCAGTACTTC
TRBV12-3/TRBV12-4,TRBJ2-1,NA,TRBD2,CASSLWSSGRTNEQFF,TGTGCCAGCAGTTTATGGTCTAGCGGGAGAACGAATGAGCAGTTCTTC
TRBV4-2,TRBJ2-1,NA,TRBD2,CASSQGASGSVYNEQFF,TGTGCCAGCAGCCAAGGGGCTAGCGGGAGCGTATACAATGAGCAGTTCTTC
TRBV10-3,TRBJ2-2,NA,NA,CAISESSLTGELFF,TGTGCCATCAGTGAGTCTAGTCTTACCGGGGAGCTGTTTTTT
TRBV5-1,TRBJ1-1,NA,TRBD1,CASSSGTGGSAFF,TGCGCCAGCAGTTCCGGGACAGGGGGCTCAGCTTTCTTT
TRBV29-1,TRBJ1-3,NA,NA,CSVEQLHSGNTIYF,TGCAGCGTTGAACAACTACACTCTGGAAACACCATATATTTT
TRBV6-1,TRBJ2-5,NA,TRBD1,CASGGQAQETQYF,TGTGCCAGCGGGGGACAGGCCCAAGAGACCCAGTACTTC
TRBV7-3,TRBJ2-1,NA,NA,CASSLSIGREQFF,TGTGCCAGCAGCTTATCTATTGGACGGGAGCAGTTCTTC
TRBV12-3/TRBV12-4,TRBJ1-1,many,NA,CASSLRGWNTEAFF,TGTGCCAGCAGTCTCAGGGGATGGAACACTGAAGCTTTCTTT
TRBV20-1,TRBJ1-2,few,NA,CSARSSRWTDGNYGYTF,TGCAGTGCTAGAAGTTCTCGATGGACCGACGGTAACTATGGCTACACCTTC
TRBV4-1,TRBJ1-1,NA,NA,CASSQLAREWMNTEAFF,TGCGCCAGCAGCCAACTGGCAAGGGAATGGATGAACACTGAAGCTTTCTTT
TRBV4-2,TRBJ2-1,NA,TRBD2,CASSRVERDRNEQFF,TGTGCCAGCAGCCGAGTGGAGCGGGATAGAAATGAGCAGTTCTTC
TRBV10-3,TRBJ2-7,few,NA,CAISAQGSYEQYF,TGTGCCATCAGTGCCCAGGGGTCCTACGAGCAGTACTTC
TRBV12-3/TRBV12-4,TRBJ1-1,NA,NA,CASSSDRAEAFF,TGTGCCAGCAGTTCAGACAGAGCTGAAGCTTTCTTT
TRBV29-1,TRBJ2-5,many,TRBD2,CSVGTRLTETQYF,TGCAGCGTTGGGACTAGATTAACTGAGACCCAGTACTTC
TRBV29-1,TRBJ2-5,NA,TRBD1,CSAEAGTGKETQYF,TGCAGCGCCGAGGCCGGGACAGGGAAAGAGACCCAGTACTTC
TRBV27,TRBJ2-2,NA,TRBD2,CATLGLAGVQGTGELFF,TGTGCCACCTTAGGACTAGCGGGAGTACAAGGCACCGGGGAGCTGTTTTTT